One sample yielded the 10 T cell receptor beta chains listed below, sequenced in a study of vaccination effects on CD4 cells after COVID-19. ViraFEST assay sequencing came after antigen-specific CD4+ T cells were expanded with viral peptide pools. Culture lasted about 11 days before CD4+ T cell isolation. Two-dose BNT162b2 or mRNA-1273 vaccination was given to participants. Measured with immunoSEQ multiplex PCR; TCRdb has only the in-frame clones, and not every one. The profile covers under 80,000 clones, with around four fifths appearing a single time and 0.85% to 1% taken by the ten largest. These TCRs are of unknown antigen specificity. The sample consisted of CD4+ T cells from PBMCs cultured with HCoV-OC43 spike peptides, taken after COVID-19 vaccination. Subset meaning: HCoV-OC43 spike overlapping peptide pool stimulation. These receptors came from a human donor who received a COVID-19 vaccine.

CDR3 region: CASSETVTFGNTIYF. In nucleotides, the CDR3 is TGTGCCAGCTCAGAGACAGTTACCTTTGGAAACACCATATATTTT. The chain has TRBV18 and TRBJ1-3, with D possibly matching TRBD1 (5 bases). Trimming took 5 bases from V and 3 from J, leaving 14 bases between them. Germline-derived CDR1 and CDR2 are KGHSH and LQKENI. CDR3 length equals 15 residues.

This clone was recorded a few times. CDR3 sequence: CASSPNQNYGYTF. The CDR3 DNA reads TGTGCCAGCAGCCCAAACCAGAACTATGGCTACACCTTC. The chain carries TRBV3-1 (or the pseudogene TRBV3-2) and TRBJ1-2; D call uncertain. There are 13 residues in the CDR3. The V end lost 4 bases, the J end lost 2 bases, and 8 bases lay between the germline ends. The germline gives CDR1 LGHDT, CDR2 YNNKEL (reference sequence).

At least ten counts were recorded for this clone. CDR3 amino acids: CASTATLNTGELFF. The CDR3, as DNA: TGTGCCAGCACCGCGACTCTAAACACCGGGGAGCTGTTTTTT. The chain uses TRBV6-5 and TRBJ2-2; D is unresolved. Trimming cost V 7 bases and J 2 bases, with 11 bases left between them. CDR1 and CDR2 (germline): MNHEY, SVGAGI. The CDR3 totals 14 residues.

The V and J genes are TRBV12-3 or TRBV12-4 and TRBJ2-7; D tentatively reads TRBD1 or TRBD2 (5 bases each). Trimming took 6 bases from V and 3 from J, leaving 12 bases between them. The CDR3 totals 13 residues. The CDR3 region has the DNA TGTGCCAGCAGACCCCCGGGGCGCTACGAGCAGTACGTC. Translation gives CASRPPGRYEQYV.

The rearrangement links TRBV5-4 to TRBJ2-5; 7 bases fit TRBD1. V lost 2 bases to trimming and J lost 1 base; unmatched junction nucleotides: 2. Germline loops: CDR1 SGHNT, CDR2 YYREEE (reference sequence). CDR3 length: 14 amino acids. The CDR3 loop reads CASSFGTAQETQYF. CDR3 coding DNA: TGTGCCAGCAGCTTCGGGACAGCCCAAGAGACCCAGTACTTC.

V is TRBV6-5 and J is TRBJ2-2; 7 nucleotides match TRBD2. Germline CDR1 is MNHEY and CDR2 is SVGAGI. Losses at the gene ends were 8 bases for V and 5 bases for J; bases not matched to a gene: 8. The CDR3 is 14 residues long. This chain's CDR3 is CASPRRRGTGELFF. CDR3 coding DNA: TGTGCCAGCCCCCGGCGGCGGGGGACCGGGGAGCTGTTTTTT.

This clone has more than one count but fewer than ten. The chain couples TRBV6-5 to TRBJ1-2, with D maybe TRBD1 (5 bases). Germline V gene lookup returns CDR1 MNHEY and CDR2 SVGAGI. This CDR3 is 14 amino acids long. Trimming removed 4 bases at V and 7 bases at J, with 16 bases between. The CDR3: CASSSWGEKVGYTF. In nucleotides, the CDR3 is TGTGCCAGCAGTTCCTGGGGGGAAAAGGTTGGCTACACCTTC.

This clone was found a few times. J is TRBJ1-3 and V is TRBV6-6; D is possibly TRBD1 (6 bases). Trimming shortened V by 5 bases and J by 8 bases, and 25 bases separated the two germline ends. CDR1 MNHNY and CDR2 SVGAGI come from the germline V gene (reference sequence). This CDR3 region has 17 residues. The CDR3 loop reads CASSPRGGVLQRDTIYF. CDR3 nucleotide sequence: TGTGCCAGCAGTCCCAGGGGAGGGGTGTTGCAGAGAGACACCATATATTTT.

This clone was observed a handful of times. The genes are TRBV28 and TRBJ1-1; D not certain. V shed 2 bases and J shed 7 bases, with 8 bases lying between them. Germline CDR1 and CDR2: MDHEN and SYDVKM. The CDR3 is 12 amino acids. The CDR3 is CASSLSPREAFF. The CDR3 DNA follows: TGTGCCAGCAGTTTAAGTCCCCGTGAAGCTTTCTTT.

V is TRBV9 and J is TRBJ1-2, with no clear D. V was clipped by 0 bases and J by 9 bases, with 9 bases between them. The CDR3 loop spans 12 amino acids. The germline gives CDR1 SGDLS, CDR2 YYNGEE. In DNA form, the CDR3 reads TGTGCCAGCAGCGTAGGTGGGTCACGCTACACCTTC. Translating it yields CASSVGGSRYTF.